This T cell receptor (beta chain) was identified during a study of cytomegalovirus exposure and HLA in healthy donors. Study overall: From HLA-typed donors, an early data release held around 85 million unique TCRs.

Primers included in the PCR were 60 Vbeta and 13 Jbeta primers. The data were produced by immunoSEQ multiplex PCR, yet TCRdb's version contains in-frame clones alone and is incomplete. The sample contains over 200,000 clones, over 70% of which appear only once. The CDR3 is made up of 11 amino acids. V was cut by 0 bases and J by 5 bases, with 4 bases left in between. CDR1 is GTSNPN and CDR2 is SVGIG in the germline V gene (reference sequence). A word on this clone: Other DNA sequences within the sample encode an identical CDR3.

The chain carries TRBV30 and TRBJ2-5; no firm D call. The TCR originated in a woman aged 55-75 years in good health and CMV-seropositive. The sample was PBMCs. The CDR3 sequence: CAWSVSETQYF. CDR3 nucleotide sequence: TGTGCCTGGAGTGTATCGGAGACCCAGTACTTC.